This is a list of T cell receptor beta chains from one sample in a study of blood T cell repertoires in COVID-19. Here immunoSEQ multiplex PCR was the method, and the copy in TCRdb shows in-frame clones only, minus some. Altogether a few hundred thousand clones are present, approximately 81% being singletons, with the ten largest covering about 20%. The source material was peripheral blood. The receptor source for this set is a young man with active or convalescent COVID-19. CDR3s include the opening cysteine and the closing phenylalanine or tryptophan. Fields, in order: J gene, V gene, clone size, D gene, CDR3 protein, CDR3 DNA. A D gene is named only where the DNA matches it firmly. Expanded clones are given a class, and other clones once, few, many or no size at all.

j_call: TRBJ1-6
v_call: TRBV6-5
clone_size: .
d_call: .
cdr3_aa: CASSADTGGSPLHF
cdr3_nt: TGTGCCAGCAGCGCCGACACTGGAGGTTCACCCCTCCACTTT

j_call: TRBJ1-5
v_call: TRBV28
clone_size: .
d_call: .
cdr3_aa: CASSFQRGQPQHF
cdr3_nt: TGTGCCAGCAGTTTTCAAAGGGGTCAGCCCCAGCATTTT

j_call: TRBJ1-6
v_call: TRBV6-6
clone_size: .
d_call: TRBD1
cdr3_aa: CASSPYRGSYNSPLHF
cdr3_nt: TGTGCCAGCAGTCCCTACAGGGGCTCCTATAATTCACCCCTCCACTTT

j_call: TRBJ1-6
v_call: TRBV30
clone_size: .
d_call: TRBD1
cdr3_aa: CAWRDGQGNSPLHF
cdr3_nt: TGTGCCTGGAGGGATGGACAGGGCAATTCACCCCTCCACTTT

j_call: TRBJ2-7
v_call: TRBV5-6
clone_size: .
d_call: TRBD2
cdr3_aa: CASSPGWTRSYEQYF
cdr3_nt: TGTGCCAGCAGCCCAGGGTGGACTAGGAGCTACGAGCAGTACTTC

j_call: TRBJ2-7
v_call: TRBV6-4
clone_size: .
d_call: .
cdr3_aa: CASSDSIGTSVYEQYF
cdr3_nt: TGTGCCAGCAGTGACTCGATCGGGACTTCAGTTTACGAGCAGTACTTC

j_call: TRBJ2-1
v_call: TRBV7-2
clone_size: .
d_call: .
cdr3_aa: CASSWGVGPRQFF
cdr3_nt: TGTGCCAGCAGTTGGGGGGTTGGCCCTCGGCAGTTCTTC

j_call: TRBJ1-3
v_call: TRBV18
clone_size: .
d_call: .
cdr3_aa: CASSPSRSPGNTIYF
cdr3_nt: TGTGCCAGCTCTCCTTCCAGGTCTCCTGGAAACACCATATATTTT

j_call: TRBJ1-5
v_call: TRBV30
clone_size: few
d_call: .
cdr3_aa: CAWSEGTPIHQPQHF
cdr3_nt: TGTGCCTGGAGCGAAGGGACACCTATTCATCAGCCCCAGCATTTT

j_call: TRBJ2-5
v_call: TRBV4-2
clone_size: .
d_call: TRBD2
cdr3_aa: CASSPASGQETQYF
cdr3_nt: TGTGCCAGCAGCCCAGCTAGCGGCCAAGAGACCCAGTACTTC

j_call: TRBJ1-2
v_call: TRBV6-5
clone_size: few
d_call: .
cdr3_aa: CASSYSGGPYTF
cdr3_nt: TGTGCCAGCAGTTACTCGGGCGGGCCTTACACCTTC

j_call: TRBJ2-4
v_call: TRBV19
clone_size: .
d_call: .
cdr3_aa: CASSKTENIQYF
cdr3_nt: TGTGCCAGTAGTAAGACAGAAAACATTCAGTACTTC

j_call: TRBJ2-6
v_call: TRBV7-9
clone_size: .
d_call: .
cdr3_aa: CASSLVWVRDPSGANVLTF
cdr3_nt: TGTGCCAGCAGCTTAGTCTGGGTTCGGGATCCCTCTGGGGCCAACGTCCTGACTTTC

j_call: TRBJ1-4
v_call: TRBV6-6
clone_size: once
d_call: TRBD1
cdr3_aa: CASSYPETGKKLFF
cdr3_nt: TGTGCCAGCAGTTACCCCGAGACAGGGAAAAAACTGTTTTTT

j_call: TRBJ2-7
v_call: TRBV4-1
clone_size: once
d_call: .
cdr3_aa: CASSQDWQGYEQYF
cdr3_nt: TGCGCCAGCAGCCAAGATTGGCAGGGTTACGAGCAGTACTTC

j_call: TRBJ2-1
v_call: TRBV27
clone_size: .
d_call: TRBD2
cdr3_aa: CASSFLAGVLEQFF
cdr3_nt: TGTGCCAGCAGTTTTCTAGCGGGAGTTCTTGAGCAGTTCTTC

j_call: TRBJ2-4
v_call: TRBV7-2
clone_size: .
d_call: .
cdr3_aa: CASRALAKNIQYF
cdr3_nt: TGTGCCAGCAGGGCCTTAGCCAAAAACATTCAGTACTTC

j_call: TRBJ2-5
v_call: TRBV15
clone_size: .
d_call: .
cdr3_aa: CATSRDPQQQETQYF
cdr3_nt: TGTGCCACCAGCAGAGATCCCCAACAGCAAGAGACCCAGTACTTC

j_call: TRBJ1-2
v_call: TRBV14
clone_size: .
d_call: TRBD1
cdr3_aa: CASSQVSGGNYGYTF
cdr3_nt: TGTGCCAGCAGCCAAGTCTCAGGGGGCAACTATGGCTACACCTTC

j_call: TRBJ2-5
v_call: TRBV2
clone_size: .
d_call: .
cdr3_aa: CASSVQVRGRETQYF
cdr3_nt: TGTGCCAGCAGTGTGCAAGTCAGGGGTCGGGAGACCCAGTACTTC

j_call: TRBJ1-2
v_call: TRBV4-1
clone_size: .
d_call: .
cdr3_aa: CASSQVVRDRVRNYGYTF
cdr3_nt: TGCGCCAGCAGCCAAGTTGTACGCGACAGAGTCCGAAACTATGGCTACACCTTC

j_call: TRBJ2-3
v_call: TRBV27
clone_size: .
d_call: .
cdr3_aa: CASSRLTRVSTDTQYF
cdr3_nt: TGTGCCAGCAGTCGCCTGACTAGGGTCTCCACAGATACGCAGTATTTT

j_call: TRBJ1-1
v_call: TRBV12-3/TRBV12-4
clone_size: .
d_call: .
cdr3_aa: CASTPPVVNEAFF
cdr3_nt: TGTGCCAGCACCCCCCCGGTGGTTAATGAAGCTTTCTTT

j_call: TRBJ1-5
v_call: TRBV19
clone_size: .
d_call: .
cdr3_aa: CASSIGGPNQPQHF
cdr3_nt: TGTGCCAGTAGTATTGGAGGCCCCAATCAGCCCCAGCATTTT

j_call: TRBJ1-1
v_call: TRBV10-3
clone_size: .
d_call: .
cdr3_aa: CAPRAAFF
cdr3_nt: TGTGCCCCGAGGGCGGCTTTCTTT

j_call: TRBJ2-1
v_call: TRBV7-6
clone_size: .
d_call: .
cdr3_aa: CASSLGWRGGDEQFF
cdr3_nt: TGTGCCAGCAGCTTGGGGTGGAGGGGAGGCGATGAGCAGTTCTTC